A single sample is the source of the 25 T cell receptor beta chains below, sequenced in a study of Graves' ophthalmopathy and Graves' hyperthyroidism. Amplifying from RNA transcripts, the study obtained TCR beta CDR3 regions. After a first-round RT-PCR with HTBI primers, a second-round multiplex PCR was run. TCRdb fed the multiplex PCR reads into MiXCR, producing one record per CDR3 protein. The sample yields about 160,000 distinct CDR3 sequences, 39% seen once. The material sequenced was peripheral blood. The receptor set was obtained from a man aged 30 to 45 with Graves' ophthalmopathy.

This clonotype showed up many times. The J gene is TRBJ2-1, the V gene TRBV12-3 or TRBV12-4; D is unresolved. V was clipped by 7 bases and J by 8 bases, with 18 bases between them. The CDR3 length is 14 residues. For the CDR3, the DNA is TGTGCCAGCACCGAGGACGGGTTTGAGGATGAGCAGTTCTTC. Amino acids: CASTEDGFEDEQFF.

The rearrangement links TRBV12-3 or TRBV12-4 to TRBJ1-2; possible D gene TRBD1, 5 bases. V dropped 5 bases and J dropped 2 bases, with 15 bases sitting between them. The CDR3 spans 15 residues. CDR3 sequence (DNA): TGTGCCAGCAGTACCCACCGGGACGCAAACTATGGCTACACCTTC. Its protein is CASSTHRDANYGYTF.

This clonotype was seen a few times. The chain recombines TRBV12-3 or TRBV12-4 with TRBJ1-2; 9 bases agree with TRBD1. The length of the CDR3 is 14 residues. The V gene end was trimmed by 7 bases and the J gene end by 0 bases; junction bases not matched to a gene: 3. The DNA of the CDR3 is TGTGCCAGCACCCGGACAGGGGCTAACTATGGCTACACCTTC. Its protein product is CASTRTGANYGYTF.

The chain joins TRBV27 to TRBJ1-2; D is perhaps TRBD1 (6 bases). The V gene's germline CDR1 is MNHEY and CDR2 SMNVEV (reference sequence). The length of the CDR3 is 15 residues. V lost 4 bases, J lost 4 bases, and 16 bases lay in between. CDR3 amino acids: CASSYREGYVYGYTF. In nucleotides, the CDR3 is TGTGCCAGCAGTTACAGGGAGGGGTACGTCTATGGCTACACCTTC.

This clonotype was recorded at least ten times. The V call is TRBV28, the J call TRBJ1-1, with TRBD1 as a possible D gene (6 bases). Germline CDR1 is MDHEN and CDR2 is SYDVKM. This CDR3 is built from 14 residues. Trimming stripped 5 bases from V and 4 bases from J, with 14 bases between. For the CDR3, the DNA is TGTGCCAGCAGTCTATACAGGGCGGGCACTGAAGCTTTCTTT. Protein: CASSLYRAGTEAFF.

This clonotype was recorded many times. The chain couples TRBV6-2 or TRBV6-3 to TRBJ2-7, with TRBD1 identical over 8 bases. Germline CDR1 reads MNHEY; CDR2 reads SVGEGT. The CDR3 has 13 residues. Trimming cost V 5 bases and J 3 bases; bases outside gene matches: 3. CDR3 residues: CASSHGQGYEQYF. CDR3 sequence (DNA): TGTGCCAGCAGTCACGGACAGGGCTACGAGCAGTACTTC.

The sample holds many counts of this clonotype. The CDR3 DNA is TGCGCCAGCAGCCAAGTAAAGGCTAGCGGGAGGGCCGGGCGTACGCAGTATTTT. Translation: CASSQVKASGRAGRTQYF. This sequence joins TRBV4-1 and TRBJ2-3; 12 nucleotides line up with TRBD2. Germline lookup yields CDR1 MGHRA and CDR2 YSYEKL. J was trimmed by 8 bases and V by 1 base; bases with no gene match: 13. The length of the CDR3 is 18 residues.

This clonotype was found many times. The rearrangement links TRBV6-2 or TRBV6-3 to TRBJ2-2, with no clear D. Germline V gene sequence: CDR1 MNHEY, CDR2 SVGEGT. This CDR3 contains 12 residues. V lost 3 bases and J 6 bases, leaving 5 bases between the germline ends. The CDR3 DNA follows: TGTGCCAGCAGTTATTGGCCCGGGGAGCTGTTTTTT. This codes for CASSYWPGELFF.

CDR3 DNA: TGTGCCAGCAGCCTTTCGGACAAGGATGGCTACACCTTC. Amino acids: CASSLSDKDGYTF. The chain uses TRBV27 and TRBJ1-2; possible D gene TRBD1, 5 bases. From germline, CDR1 is MNHEY and CDR2 SMNVEV (reference sequence). Between the trimmed V and J ends, which lost 6 bases and 6 bases, there was a span of 14 bases. This CDR3 has 13 residues.

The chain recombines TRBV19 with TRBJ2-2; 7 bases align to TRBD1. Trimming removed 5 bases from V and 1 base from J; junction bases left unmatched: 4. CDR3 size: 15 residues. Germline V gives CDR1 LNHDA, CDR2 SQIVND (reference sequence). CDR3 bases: TGTGCCAGTAGTCTTACAGGGGAGAACACCGGGGAGCTGTTTTTT. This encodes CASSLTGENTGELFF.

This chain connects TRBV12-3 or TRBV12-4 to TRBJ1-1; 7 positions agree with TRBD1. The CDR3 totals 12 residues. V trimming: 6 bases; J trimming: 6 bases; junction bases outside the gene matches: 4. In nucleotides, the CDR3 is TGTGCCAGCAGCACCGGGACAGCTGAAGCTTTCTTT. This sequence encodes CASSTGTAEAFF.

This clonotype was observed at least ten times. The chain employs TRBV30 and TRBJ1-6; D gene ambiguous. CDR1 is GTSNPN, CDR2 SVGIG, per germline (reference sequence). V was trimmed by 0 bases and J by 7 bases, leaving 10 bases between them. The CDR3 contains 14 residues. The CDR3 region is CAWSVLDGNSPLHF. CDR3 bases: TGTGCCTGGAGTGTACTGGACGGCAATTCACCCCTCCACTTT.

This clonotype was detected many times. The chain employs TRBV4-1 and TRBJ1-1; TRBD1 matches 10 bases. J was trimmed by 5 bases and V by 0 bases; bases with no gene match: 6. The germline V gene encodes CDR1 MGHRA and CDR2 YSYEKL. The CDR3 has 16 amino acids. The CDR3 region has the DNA TGCGCCAGCAGCCAAGAAGCGAGACAGGGGGCAACTGAAGCTTTCTTT. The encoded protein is CASSQEARQGATEAFF.

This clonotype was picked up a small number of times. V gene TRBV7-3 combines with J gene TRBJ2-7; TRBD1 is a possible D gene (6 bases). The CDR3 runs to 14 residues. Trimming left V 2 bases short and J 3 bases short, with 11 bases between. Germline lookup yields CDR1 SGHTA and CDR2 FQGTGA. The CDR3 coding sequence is TGTGCCAGCAGCTTAGTGTGGGACAACTACGAGCAGTACTTC. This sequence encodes CASSLVWDNYEQYF.

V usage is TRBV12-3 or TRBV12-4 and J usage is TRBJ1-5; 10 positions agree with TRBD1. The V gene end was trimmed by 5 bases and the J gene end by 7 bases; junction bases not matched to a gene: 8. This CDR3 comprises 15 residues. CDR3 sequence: CASSIGQGGGQPQHF. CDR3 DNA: TGTGCCAGCAGTATCGGACAGGGGGGCGGACAGCCCCAGCATTTT.

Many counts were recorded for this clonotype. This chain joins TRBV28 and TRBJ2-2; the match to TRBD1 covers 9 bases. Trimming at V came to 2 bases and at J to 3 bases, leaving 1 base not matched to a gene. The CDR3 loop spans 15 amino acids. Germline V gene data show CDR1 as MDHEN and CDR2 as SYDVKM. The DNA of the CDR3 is TGTGCCAGCAGTTTAGGGGACAGGGACACCGGGGAGCTGTTTTTT. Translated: CASSLGDRDTGELFF.

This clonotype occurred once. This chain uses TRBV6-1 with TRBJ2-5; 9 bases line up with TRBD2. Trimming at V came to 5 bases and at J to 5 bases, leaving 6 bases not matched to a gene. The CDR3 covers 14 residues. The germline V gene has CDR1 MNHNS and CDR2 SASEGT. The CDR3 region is CASSLRTSAETQYF. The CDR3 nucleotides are TGTGCCAGCAGTCTCCGGACTAGCGCGGAGACCCAGTACTTC.

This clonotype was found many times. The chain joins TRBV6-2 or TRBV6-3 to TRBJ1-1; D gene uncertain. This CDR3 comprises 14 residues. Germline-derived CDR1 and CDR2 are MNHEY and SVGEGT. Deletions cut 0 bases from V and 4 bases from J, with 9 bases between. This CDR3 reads CASSYSLWSTEAFF. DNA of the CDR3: TGTGCCAGCAGTTACTCGTTGTGGAGCACTGAAGCTTTCTTT.

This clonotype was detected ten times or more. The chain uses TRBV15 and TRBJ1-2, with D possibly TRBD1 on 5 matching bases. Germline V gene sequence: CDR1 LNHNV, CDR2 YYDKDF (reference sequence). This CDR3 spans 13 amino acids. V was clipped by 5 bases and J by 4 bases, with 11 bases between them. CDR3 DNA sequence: TGTGCCACCAGCCCCGGGGCCGGCTATGGCTACACCTTC. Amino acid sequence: CATSPGAGYGYTF. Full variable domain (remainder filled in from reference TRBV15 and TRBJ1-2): DAMVIQNPRYQVTQFGKPVTLSCSQTLNHNVMYWYQQKSSQAPKLLFHYYDKDFNNEADTPDNFQSRRPNTSFCFLDIRSPGLGDTAMYLCATSPGAGYGYTFGSGTRLTVV.

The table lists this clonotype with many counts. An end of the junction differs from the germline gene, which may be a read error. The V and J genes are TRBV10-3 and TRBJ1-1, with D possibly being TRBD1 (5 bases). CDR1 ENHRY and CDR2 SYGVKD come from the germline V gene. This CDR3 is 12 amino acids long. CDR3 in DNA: TGTGCCATCAGTGAGCGGGACTCTGAGGCTTTCTTT. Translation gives CAISERDSEAFF.

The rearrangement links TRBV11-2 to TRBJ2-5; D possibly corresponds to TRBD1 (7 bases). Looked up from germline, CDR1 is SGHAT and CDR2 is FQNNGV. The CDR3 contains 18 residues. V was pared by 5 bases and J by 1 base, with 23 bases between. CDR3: CASSPRGPTFGGQETQYF. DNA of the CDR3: TGTGCCAGCAGCCCGAGGGGGCCCACCTTCGGGGGCCAAGAGACCCAGTACTTC.

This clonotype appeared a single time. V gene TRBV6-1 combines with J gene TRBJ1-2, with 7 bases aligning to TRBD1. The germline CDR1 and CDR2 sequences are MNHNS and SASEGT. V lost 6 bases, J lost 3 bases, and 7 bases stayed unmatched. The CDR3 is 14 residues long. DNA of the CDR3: TGTGCCAGCAGACCGGGACAGAGCTACTATGGCTACACCTTC. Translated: CASRPGQSYYGYTF.

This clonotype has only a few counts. CDR3 DNA: TGTGCCAGCAGCCACGGAGGGGCACAAGAGACCCAGTACTTC. Amino acids: CASSHGGAQETQYF. The chain is built from TRBV6-1 and TRBJ2-5; tentatively, D is TRBD2 (6 bases). Germline V gives CDR1 MNHNS, CDR2 SASEGT. The V end was cut by 6 bases, the J end by 2 bases, with 13 bases between. CDR3 size: 14 residues.

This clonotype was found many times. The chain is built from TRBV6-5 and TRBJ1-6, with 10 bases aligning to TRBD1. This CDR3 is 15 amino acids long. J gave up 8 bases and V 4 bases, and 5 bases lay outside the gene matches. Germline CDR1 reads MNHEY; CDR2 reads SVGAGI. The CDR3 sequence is CASSSRGTGDSPLHF. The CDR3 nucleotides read TGTGCCAGCAGTTCCCGGGGGACAGGGGATTCACCCCTCCACTTT.

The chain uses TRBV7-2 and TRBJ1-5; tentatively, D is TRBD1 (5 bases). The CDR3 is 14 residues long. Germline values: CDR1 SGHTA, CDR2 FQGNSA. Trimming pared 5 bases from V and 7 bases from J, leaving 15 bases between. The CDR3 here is CASSLDPRGQPQHF. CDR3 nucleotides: TGTGCCAGCAGCCTTGACCCGAGGGGACAGCCCCAGCATTTT.